Following are 18 T cell receptor beta chains from one sample sequenced in a study of Graves' ophthalmopathy and Graves' hyperthyroidism. TCR beta CDR3 regions were amplified from RNA transcripts. Investigators did first-round RT-PCR with HTBI primers, then second-round multiplex PCR. Using its own MiXCR run on the multiplex PCR reads, TCRdb lists one record per CDR3 protein. The sample includes about 740,000 distinct CDR3 sequences, roughly two fifths of them seen just once. Sequencing was done on a sample of peripheral blood. The receptors were sampled from an adult man with Graves' ophthalmopathy.

This clonotype came up a few times. This chain joins TRBV7-8 and TRBJ2-2; D unresolved. Between the trimmed V and J ends, which lost 7 bases and 3 bases, there was a span of 15 bases. The CDR3 is made up of 15 amino acids. The germline V gene encodes CDR1 SGHVS and CDR2 FQNEAQ. The CDR3 loop reads CASTKSGSYTGELFF. DNA of the CDR3: TGTGCCAGCACCAAAAGTGGCAGCTACACCGGGGAGCTGTTTTTT.

V usage is TRBV6-1 and J usage is TRBJ1-6, with unresolved D. CDR3 length equals 16 residues. Looked up from germline, CDR1 is MNHNS and CDR2 is SASEGT. Trimming took off 4 bases at V and 9 bases at J, with 19 bases between the two ends. The CDR3 is CASSALVNIGSSPLHF. The CDR3 DNA follows: TGTGCCAGCAGTGCGTTAGTAAACATCGGGTCTTCACCCCTCCACTTT.

For this clonotype: A clone one base away is much larger, so this may be a read error. This sequence joins TRBV7-2 and TRBJ2-7; D not certain. Trimming took off 5 bases at V and 2 bases at J, with 13 bases between the two ends. Germline lookup yields CDR1 SGHTA and CDR2 FQGNSA. This CDR3 comprises 14 residues. The CDR3 DNA follows: TGTGCCAGCAGCGGCTCGAGCGACCCCTACGAGCAGTACTTC. Its protein product is CASSGSSDPYEQYF.

This sequence joins TRBV20-1 and TRBJ1-6; D is possibly TRBD1 (6 bases). Deletions cut 6 bases from V and 2 bases from J, with 17 bases between. The CDR3 contains 16 residues. The germline gives CDR1 DFQATT, CDR2 SNEGSKA (reference sequence). The CDR3 DNA sequence: TGCAGTGCAACTAACAGGGACTCGACCTATAATTCACCCCTCCACTTT. Its protein product is CSATNRDSTYNSPLHF.

This clonotype was counted once. Because it lacks the conserved phenylalanine or tryptophan at the end, this CDR3 is likely a read error. The V call is TRBV10-3, the J call TRBJ2-5; D may be TRBD1 (7 bases). Germline CDR1 is ENHRY and CDR2 is SYGVKD. The CDR3 length is 14 residues. Trimming took 6 bases from V and 0 from J, leaving 11 bases between them. The CDR3 sequence: CAISRGTDQETQYS. CDR3 nucleotide sequence: TGTGCCATCAGCCGGGGGACAGACCAAGAGACCCAGTACTCC.

This rearrangement joins TRBV25-1 to TRBJ1-3; no clear D gene. The germline gives CDR1 MGHDK, CDR2 SYGVNS. V was clipped by 10 bases and J by 0 bases, with 13 bases between them. The CDR3 loop spans 14 amino acids. In DNA, the CDR3 is TGTGCCATACGTAAGATGGACTCTGGAAACACCATATATTTT. Translating it yields CAIRKMDSGNTIYF.

This clonotype came up once. This may come from a read error, since a much larger clone is one base off. This chain uses TRBV7-9 with TRBJ1-2; D gene ambiguous. Germline V CDR1 and CDR2: SEHNR, FQNEAQ (reference sequence). With 6 bases removed from V and 3 bases from J, the gap between germline ends came to 8 bases. The CDR3 totals 12 residues. The CDR3 protein is CASSGLDYGYTF. CDR3 sequence (DNA): TGTGCCAGCAGTGGGTTGGACTATGGCTACACCTTC.

This clonotype came up many times. The chain combines TRBV7-9 with TRBJ1-1; D is perhaps TRBD1 (6 bases). Trimming took 1 base from V and 12 from J, leaving 15 bases between them. In germline, CDR1 is SEHNR, CDR2 FQNEAQ (reference sequence). This CDR3 region has 13 residues. CDR3 coding DNA: TGTGCCAGCAGCTTAGGTGGACAGCCAACGACTTTCTTT. It translates to CASSLGGQPTTFF.

The chain has TRBV19 and TRBJ2-7; 14 bases agree with TRBD2. Germline V gene sequence: CDR1 LNHDA, CDR2 SQIVND (reference sequence). V was clipped by 5 bases and J by 7 bases; unmatched bases: 10. The CDR3 contains 16 residues. CDR3 region: CASSPGTSGGKWEQYF. CDR3 sequence (DNA): TGTGCCAGTAGTCCGGGGACTAGCGGGGGCAAGTGGGAGCAGTACTTC.

The rearrangement links TRBV7-9 to TRBJ2-3; D not certain. The CDR3 has 13 residues. CDR1 is SEHNR and CDR2 is FQNEAQ in the germline V gene (reference sequence). V lost 0 bases to trimming and J lost 2 bases, with 3 bases between them. The CDR3 region is CASSLATTDTQYF. The DNA of the CDR3 is TGTGCCAGCAGCTTAGCTACCACAGATACGCAGTATTTT.

The chain couples TRBV12-3 or TRBV12-4 to TRBJ1-3; possibly TRBD1 for D (5 bases). The CDR3 totals 14 residues. V was shortened by 4 bases and J by 2 bases, with 9 bases between the two germline ends. The CDR3 DNA follows: TGTGCCAGCAGTTCGGACATTGCTGGAAACACCATATATTTT. The encoded protein is CASSSDIAGNTIYF.

This clonotype was seen repeatedly, ten times or more. The chain combines TRBV7-2 with TRBJ1-2, with TRBD1 as a possible D gene (5 bases). Trimming removed 5 bases from V and 4 bases from J, with 17 bases in between. Germline V gives CDR1 SGHTA, CDR2 FQGNSA. The CDR3 is made up of 15 amino acids. CDR3 coding DNA: TGTGCCAGCAGCCCAGATCGGGACCCACGCTATGGCTACACCTTC. This sequence encodes CASSPDRDPRYGYTF.

The CDR3 DNA follows: TGTGCCAGCAGCCTGCCTTCCGGGGGACCCCAAGAGACCCAGTACTTC. It translates to CASSLPSGGPQETQYF. This chain joins TRBV7-8 and TRBJ2-5, with D perhaps TRBD2 (6 bases). V was clipped by 5 bases and J by 1 base, with 17 bases between them. Germline V lookup: CDR1 SGHVS, CDR2 FQNEAQ. The CDR3 is 16 residues long.

The genes are TRBV7-9 and TRBJ2-2; D is unresolved. V was trimmed by 3 bases and J by 2 bases, leaving 7 bases between them. This CDR3 region has 14 residues. Germline assignment: CDR1 SEHNR and CDR2 FQNEAQ (reference sequence). The CDR3 is CASSFILNTGELFF. The CDR3 DNA sequence: TGTGCCAGCAGCTTCATACTAAACACCGGGGAGCTGTTTTTT.

This clonotype was picked up one time. The V call is TRBV25-1, the J call TRBJ2-2, with 14 bases matching TRBD2. Germline V lookup: CDR1 MGHDK, CDR2 SYGVNS. The CDR3 consists of 19 residues. V shed 9 bases, J shed 5 bases, and the junction held 17 bases outside the gene matches. CDR3: CASRGFGTSGSLRTGELFF. The CDR3 DNA reads TGTGCCAGTAGGGGCTTCGGGACTAGCGGGAGTTTGAGAACCGGGGAGCTGTTTTTT.

In its sample, this clonotype was seen a few times. The V gene is TRBV10-3, the J gene TRBJ1-2; D is undetermined. Trimming stripped 5 bases from V and 4 bases from J, with 8 bases between. The V gene's germline CDR1 is ENHRY and CDR2 SYGVKD. The CDR3 has 12 amino acids. The CDR3 reads CAISLDGYGYTF. DNA for the CDR3: TGTGCCATCAGTCTCGACGGCTATGGCTACACCTTC.

The genes are TRBV7-3 and TRBJ1-1; D might be TRBD1 (6 bases). In germline, CDR1 is SGHTA, CDR2 FQGTGA. The CDR3 is 15 residues long. Trimming removed 4 bases at V and 7 bases at J, with 19 bases between. The CDR3 spells CASSSGTNTGGEAFF. In DNA form, the CDR3 reads TGTGCCAGCAGCTCCGGGACAAACACCGGGGGTGAAGCTTTCTTT.

This clonotype has a handful of counts. The chain carries TRBV2 and TRBJ1-2; 12 bases fit TRBD1. Germline CDR1 reads SNHLY; CDR2 reads FYNNEI. The ends lost 7 bases at V and 5 bases at J; junction bases unmatched: 8. The CDR3 extends over 15 amino acids. Written as DNA, the CDR3 is TGTGCCAGCAAGGGACAGGGGGCCTTGGGGTATGGCTACACCTTC. Protein sequence: CASKGQGALGYGYTF.